One sample yielded the 32 T cell receptor beta chains listed below, sequenced in a study of T-cell reconstitution after alpha-beta-depleted transplantation in children. Unique molecular identifiers were built into the TCRbeta library. From the PCR reads, TCRdb called clonotypes with MiXCR, one entry per CDR3 protein. The repertoire holds around 87,000 distinct CDR3 sequences, with 7% to 10% as singletons. This sample comprised PBMCs from the stem cell graft donor, obtained from the stem cell graft. These receptors all stem from a human donor who donated a stem cell graft to a child with congenital amegakaryocytic thrombocytopenia.

This clonotype was detected many times. The rearrangement joins TRBV20-1 to TRBJ2-3; maybe TRBD1 (5 bases). Trimming took off 0 bases at V and 9 bases at J, with 13 bases between the two ends. The length of the CDR3 is 13 residues. Germline CDR1 is DFQATT and CDR2 is SNEGSKA (reference sequence). The CDR3 loop is CSARDTGRGTQYF. The CDR3 coding sequence is TGCAGTGCTAGAGACACGGGTAGGGGCACGCAGTATTTT.

This clonotype has just one count. The V call is TRBV7-2, the J call TRBJ1-1, with D hard to call. Between the trimmed V and J ends, which lost 5 bases and 0 bases, there was a span of 10 bases. The CDR3 spans 14 residues. Germline CDR1 SGHTA, CDR2 FQGNSA. Here the CDR3 DNA reads TGTGCCAGCAGCCCATTCGGAGTGAACACTGAAGCTTTCTTT. As protein: CASSPFGVNTEAFF.

This clonotype was counted ten times or more. This chain joins TRBV7-9 and TRBJ2-7; 10 nucleotides line up with TRBD1. The V gene's germline CDR1 is SEHNR and CDR2 FQNEAQ (reference sequence). The CDR3 is 14 residues long. V gave up 1 base and J gave up 5 bases; unmatched junction bases: 2. The CDR3 sequence is CASSLEGTGDEQYF. Written as DNA, the CDR3 is TGTGCCAGCAGCTTAGAAGGGACAGGGGACGAGCAGTACTTC.

This clonotype was seen many times. The chain recombines TRBV29-1 with TRBJ1-3, with D unresolved. CDR1 SQVTM and CDR2 ANQGSEA come from the germline V gene. This CDR3 is 13 amino acids long. Between the trimmed V and J ends, which lost 4 bases and 4 bases, there was a span of 11 bases. CDR3 bases: TGCAGCGTTGTTCCCACGGGCGGAAACACCATATATTTT. This sequence encodes CSVVPTGGNTIYF. The variable domain in full, completed from reference TRBV29-1 and TRBJ1-3, reads SAVISQKPSRDICQRGTSLTIQCQVDSQVTMMFWYRQQPGQSLTLIATANQGSEATYESGFVIDKFPISRPNLTFSTLTVSNMSPEDSSIYLCSVVPTGGNTIYFGEGSWLTVV.

The sample holds many counts of this clonotype. The rearrangement links TRBV4-1 to TRBJ2-5, with D hard to call. The length of the CDR3 is 15 residues. CDR1 is MGHRA and CDR2 is YSYEKL in the germline V gene. The ends were cut back, 0 bases at V and 2 bases at J, with 10 bases in the middle. The DNA of the CDR3 is TGCGCCAGCAGCCAAGACGCAGGACCGCAAGAGACCCAGTACTTC. Amino acid sequence: CASSQDAGPQETQYF.

This clonotype was detected many times. J is TRBJ2-4 and V is TRBV28, with 12 bases fitting TRBD1. Losses at the gene ends were 5 bases for V and 8 bases for J; bases not matched to a gene: 7. Per the germline V gene, CDR1 is MDHEN and CDR2 is SYDVKM. The CDR3 covers 15 residues. CDR3 amino acids: CASSGTGGLIDIQYF. CDR3 sequence (DNA): TGTGCCAGCAGTGGGACAGGGGGCTTAATAGACATTCAGTACTTC. Combining the CDR3 with reference TRBV28 and TRBJ2-4 gives the whole variable domain DVKVTQSSRYLVKRTGEKVFLECVQDMDHENMFWYRQDPGLGLRLIYFSYDVKMKEKGDIPEGYSVSREKKERFSLILESASTNQTSMYLCASSGTGGLIDIQYFGAGTRLSVL.

This clonotype showed up many times. V usage is TRBV7-9 and J usage is TRBJ1-6; TRBD1 might be the D (5 bases). Looked up from germline, CDR1 is SEHNR and CDR2 is FQNEAQ (reference sequence). The CDR3 has 14 amino acids. The V end was cut by 4 bases, the J end by 7 bases, with 11 bases between. CDR3 residues: CASSSGTENSPLHF. CDR3 nucleotide sequence: TGTGCCAGCAGCTCCGGGACTGAAAATTCACCCCTCCACTTT.

This clonotype was observed at least ten times. V and J are TRBV4-2 and TRBJ1-4; no definite D call. V shed 0 bases and J shed 4 bases, with 12 bases lying between them. The CDR3 runs 16 residues. Per the germline V gene, CDR1 is LGHNA and CDR2 is YNFKEQ. Here the CDR3 reads CASSQDRAEHNEKLFF. CDR3 in DNA: TGTGCCAGCAGCCAAGATCGAGCAGAGCATAATGAAAAACTGTTTTTT.

Many counts were recorded for this clonotype. This chain joins TRBV30 and TRBJ2-3; maybe TRBD2 (6 bases). CDR1 and CDR2 from the germline V gene are GTSNPN and SVGIG (reference sequence). Trimming shortened V by 7 bases and J by 3 bases, and 17 bases separated the two germline ends. CDR3 length: 14 residues. CDR3 in amino acids: CASRPQGGTDTQYF. DNA for the CDR3: TGTGCCTCCAGACCCCAGGGAGGTACAGATACGCAGTATTTT.

This clonotype was recorded many times. V is TRBV7-2 and J is TRBJ1-4, with TRBD1 as a possible D gene (6 bases). The V end was cut by 1 base, the J end by 8 bases, with 17 bases between. CDR1 is SGHTA, CDR2 FQGNSA, per germline. This CDR3 has 16 amino acids. The CDR3 DNA reads as TGTGCCAGCAGCTTAGGAAGAATGGACAGACACGAAAAACTGTTTTTT. Amino acid sequence: CASSLGRMDRHEKLFF.

This clonotype was picked up many times. V and J are TRBV11-1 and TRBJ1-4, with D perhaps matching TRBD1 (6 bases). Germline CDR1 SGHAT, CDR2 FQDESV (reference sequence). V was clipped by 6 bases and J by 2 bases, with 22 bases between them. CDR3 length: 18 amino acids. The CDR3 reads CASSTGTPPAGTNEKLFF. CDR3 DNA sequence: TGTGCCAGCAGTACCGGGACACCCCCCGCAGGCACTAATGAAAAACTGTTTTTT.

Concerning this clonotype itself: A read error may be the cause here, since a much bigger clone is one base away. The rearrangement links TRBV5-5 to TRBJ2-3; D unclear. V was clipped by 7 bases and J by 4 bases, with 7 bases between them. The CDR3 is 11 amino acids. Germline CDR1 SGHKS, CDR2 YYEKEE (reference sequence). DNA for the CDR3: TGTGCCAGCGGCTCGGCAGATACGCAGTATTTT. Protein sequence: CASGSADTQYF. Variable domain in full (rest from reference TRBV5-5 and TRBJ2-3): DAGVTQSPTHLIKTRGQQVTLRCSPISGHKSVSWYQQVLGQGPQFIFQYYEKEERGRGNFPDRFSARQFPNYSSELNVNALLLGDSALYLCASGSADTQYFGPGTRLTVL.

This clonotype was counted many times. The chain couples TRBV5-1 to TRBJ1-1, with no clear D. The germline gives CDR1 SGHRS, CDR2 YFSETQ. This CDR3 contains 14 residues. Trimming removed 3 bases from V and 4 bases from J, with 13 bases in between. Here the CDR3 reads CASSSALPGTEAFF. The CDR3 DNA reads as TGCGCCAGCAGCTCCGCGTTGCCCGGCACTGAAGCTTTCTTT. Variable domain in full (rest from reference TRBV5-1 and TRBJ1-1): KAGVTQTPRYLIKTRGQQVTLSCSPISGHRSVSWYQQTPGQGLQFLFEYFSETQRNKGNFPGRFSGRQFSNSRSEMNVSTLELGDSALYLCASSSALPGTEAFFGQGTRLTVV.

This clonotype appeared many times. The J gene is TRBJ1-2, the V gene TRBV5-1; D is perhaps TRBD1 (5 bases). Looked up from germline, CDR1 is SGHRS and CDR2 is YFSETQ. CDR3 size: 17 residues. V lost 1 base and J lost 8, with 24 bases in between. CDR3 sequence (DNA): TGCGCCAGCAGCTTGTCAGGCCTGCAGGGTTTAACAAAGGGCTACACCTTC. This encodes CASSLSGLQGLTKGYTF.

The chain combines TRBV12-3 or TRBV12-4 with TRBJ2-4, with D maybe TRBD1 (5 bases). The CDR3 has 15 residues. V dropped 1 base and J dropped 7 bases, with 14 bases sitting between them. In DNA form, the CDR3 reads TGTGCCAGCAGTTTAGGGGCAGGGTTGGCGAACATTCAGTACTTC. This gives the protein CASSLGAGLANIQYF.

This clonotype was picked up many times. This chain links TRBV4-1 with TRBJ2-5; possibly TRBD1 or TRBD2 for D (5 bases each). This CDR3 comprises 19 residues. Trimming cost V 8 bases and J 5 bases, with 33 bases left between them. Germline values: CDR1 MGHRA, CDR2 YSYEKL. CDR3 sequence: CASARWVGLGDLMEETQYF. CDR3 DNA sequence: TGCGCCAGCGCTAGATGGGTAGGCCTGGGGGATCTGATGGAGGAGACCCAGTACTTC.

This chain connects TRBV6-7 to TRBJ2-3, with TRBD2 identical over 11 bases. TRBV6-7 is recorded as an ORF, its role being uncertain. The CDR3 runs 18 residues. Trimming cost V 5 bases and J 3 bases; bases outside gene matches: 13. The CDR3 spells CASSNLKETSGVTDTQYF. CDR3 sequence (DNA): TGTGCCAGCAGTAACCTAAAGGAGACTAGCGGGGTAACAGATACGCAGTATTTT.

This clonotype was observed at least ten times. The rearrangement joins TRBV4-1 to TRBJ1-5, with D possibly matching TRBD1 (5 bases). The V and J ends lost 6 bases and 4 bases respectively, with 13 bases between them. The CDR3 is 14 amino acids. CDR1 MGHRA and CDR2 YSYEKL come from the germline V gene. CDR3 sequence: CASRDAGRNQPQHF. The CDR3 coding sequence is TGCGCCAGCAGGGACGCAGGGAGGAATCAGCCCCAGCATTTT.

This clonotype was observed many times. This chain links TRBV29-1 with TRBJ2-1, with D possibly TRBD1 on 6 matching bases. V was shortened by 5 bases and J by 4 bases, with 9 bases between the two germline ends. CDR3 length: 12 residues. CDR1 SQVTM and CDR2 ANQGSEA come from the germline V gene. CDR3 in amino acids: CSVLRGYNEQFF. The CDR3 region has the DNA TGCAGCGTTTTAAGGGGGTACAATGAGCAGTTCTTC.

This clonotype was detected many times. The chain employs TRBV20-1 and TRBJ2-7; D gene unclear. This CDR3 contains 13 residues. From germline, CDR1 is DFQATT and CDR2 SNEGSKA (reference sequence). V gave up 3 bases and J gave up 6 bases, with 15 bases separating them. The CDR3 reads CSASSPDPREQYF. The CDR3 coding sequence is TGCAGTGCTAGCAGCCCGGACCCACGCGAGCAGTACTTC.

Turning to this clonotype: A much larger clonotype is one base distant, so this may be a read error. This rearrangement joins TRBV4-1 to TRBJ2-3; D is possibly TRBD1 (5 bases). Germline V gene sequence: CDR1 MGHRA, CDR2 YSYEKL. CDR3 length equals 14 residues. The CDR3 region is CATSQGAGLASRYF. The CDR3 DNA is TGCGCCACCAGCCAAGGGGCAGGCCTGGCGAGCAGGTATTTT.

This clonotype was counted ten times or more. The CDR3 reads CASFEGGHVETQYF. CDR3 bases: TGTGCCAGCTTCGAGGGGGGACATGTAGAGACCCAGTACTTC. The chain carries TRBV6-1 and TRBJ2-5; D tentatively reads TRBD1 or TRBD2 (6 bases each). Deletions cut 8 bases from V and 4 bases from J, with 17 bases between. Per germline, CDR1 MNHNS and CDR2 SASEGT. The CDR3 extends over 14 amino acids.

This clonotype showed up many times. The chain couples TRBV29-1 to TRBJ2-2; D gene uncertain. Between the trimmed V and J ends, which lost 2 bases and 4 bases, there was a span of 8 bases. The CDR3 consists of 13 residues. Germline CDR1 and CDR2: SQVTM and ANQGSEA. The DNA of the CDR3 is TGCAGCGTTGAATACCCACTCACCGGGGAGCTGTTTTTT. Its translation: CSVEYPLTGELFF.

There are many counts of this clonotype. The chain joins TRBV5-1 to TRBJ1-1; 10 bases align to TRBD1. This CDR3 has 16 amino acids. V lost 4 bases to trimming and J lost 2 bases; unmatched junction nucleotides: 8. Germline CDR1 SGHRS, CDR2 YFSETQ. CDR3 amino acids: CASSAGTGVLNTEAFF. CDR3 DNA sequence: TGCGCCAGCAGCGCCGGGACAGGGGTCTTAAACACTGAAGCTTTCTTT.

This clonotype has at least ten counts. This chain connects TRBV7-9 to TRBJ2-1, with D uncertain. The CDR3 spans 17 residues. The germline V and J ends were trimmed by 2 bases and 8 bases, with 22 bases remaining between them. Germline V gene data show CDR1 as SEHNR and CDR2 as FQNEAQ (reference sequence). The CDR3 sequence is CASSLTDLTSGGYEQFF. The CDR3 nucleotides are TGTGCCAGCAGCTTAACGGACCTGACCTCTGGTGGCTATGAGCAGTTCTTC.

This clonotype has at least ten counts. CDR3 coding DNA: TGCGCCAGCAGCTTAGGACTAGCGGGAGTAGCTGGCGAGCAGTACTTC. It specifies CASSLGLAGVAGEQYF. The rearrangement links TRBV5-1 to TRBJ2-7, with 13 positions matching TRBD2. CDR3 length: 16 amino acids. J lost 6 bases, V lost 2 bases, and 8 bases had no gene match. Germline CDR1 reads SGHRS; CDR2 reads YFSETQ. Full variable domain (outside the CDR3, taken from reference TRBV5-1 and TRBJ2-7): KAGVTQTPRYLIKTRGQQVTLSCSPISGHRSVSWYQQTPGQGLQFLFEYFSETQRNKGNFPGRFSGRQFSNSRSEMNVSTLELGDSALYLCASSLGLAGVAGEQYFGPGTRLTVT.

Ten or more counts support this clonotype. The rearrangement links TRBV29-1 to TRBJ1-3; the D is unclear. This CDR3 has 17 amino acids. Germline CDR1 reads SQVTM; CDR2 reads ANQGSEA. V lost 1 base and J 4 bases, leaving 20 bases between the germline ends. CDR3 sequence reads: CSVEARGRGIGGNTIYF. Written as DNA, the CDR3 is TGCAGCGTTGAAGCCCGAGGTCGTGGAATCGGAGGAAACACCATATATTTT.

For this clonotype: This clone may be a read error of a much larger clone one base away. The chain links TRBV3-1 to TRBJ2-3; weak D call: TRBD1 (6 bases). Germline V gene sequence: CDR1 LGHDT, CDR2 YNNKEL (reference sequence). The CDR3 length is 15 residues. The V end was cut by 4 bases, the J end by 4 bases, with 15 bases between. CDR3 protein: CASSRTRGTADTQYF. CDR3 DNA: TGTGCCAGCAGCCGTACTAGGGGGACCGCAGATACGCAGTATTTT.

At least ten counts were recorded for this clonotype. This chain links TRBV12-3 or TRBV12-4 with TRBJ2-2; the match to TRBD1 covers 10 bases. The ends lost 6 bases at V and 2 bases at J; junction bases unmatched: 6. The CDR3 sequence is 16 residues long. For the CDR3, the DNA is TGTGCCAGCAGGTCCAGACAGGGGGCAAACACCGGGGAGCTGTTTTTT. It specifies CASRSRQGANTGELFF.

This clonotype qualifies as medium-sized. The genes are TRBV12-3 or TRBV12-4 and TRBJ2-1; perhaps TRBD2 as D (6 bases). V shed 3 bases and J shed 4 bases, with 13 bases lying between them. The CDR3 is made up of 15 amino acids. The CDR3 DNA is TGTGCCAGCAGTTTCGGGCGGGACCCTTACAATGAGCAGTTCTTC. It is translated as CASSFGRDPYNEQFF.

This clonotype was observed at least ten times. The genes are TRBV5-1 and TRBJ2-2; D is unclear. The CDR3 runs 14 residues. Per germline, CDR1 SGHRS and CDR2 YFSETQ. Trimming took off 0 bases at V and 7 bases at J, with 10 bases between the two ends. CDR3 sequence reads: CASSLDGFDGELFF. The CDR3, as DNA: TGCGCCAGCAGCTTGGACGGTTTTGACGGGGAGCTGTTTTTT.

There are many counts of this clonotype. V usage is TRBV5-1 and J usage is TRBJ2-6, with D maybe TRBD1 (5 bases). V lost 4 bases, J lost 0 bases, and 20 bases lay in between. Germline CDR1 is SGHRS and CDR2 is YFSETQ. The CDR3 has 19 amino acids. The CDR3, as DNA: TGCGCCAGCAGCCAAACGACAGCAGGAGCCCCCTCTGGGGCCAACGTCCTGACTTTC. Its protein is CASSQTTAGAPSGANVLTF.